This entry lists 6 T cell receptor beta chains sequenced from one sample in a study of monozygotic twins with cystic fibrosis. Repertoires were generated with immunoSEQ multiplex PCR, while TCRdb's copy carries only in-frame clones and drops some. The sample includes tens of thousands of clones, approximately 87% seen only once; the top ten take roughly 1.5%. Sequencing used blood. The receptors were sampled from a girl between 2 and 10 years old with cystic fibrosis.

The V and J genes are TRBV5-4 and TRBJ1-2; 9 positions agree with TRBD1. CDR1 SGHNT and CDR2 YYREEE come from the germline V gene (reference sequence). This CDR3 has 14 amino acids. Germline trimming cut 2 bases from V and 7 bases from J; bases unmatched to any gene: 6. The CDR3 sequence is CASSFPGQGAGYTF. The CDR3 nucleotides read TGTGCCAGCAGCTTTCCGGGACAGGGAGCTGGCTACACCTTC.

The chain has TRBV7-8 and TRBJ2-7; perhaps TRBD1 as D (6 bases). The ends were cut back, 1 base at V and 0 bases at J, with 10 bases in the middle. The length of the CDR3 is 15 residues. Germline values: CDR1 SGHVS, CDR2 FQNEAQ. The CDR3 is CASSLVAGVSYEQYF. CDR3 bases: TGTGCCAGCAGCTTAGTCGCAGGGGTCTCCTACGAGCAGTACTTC.

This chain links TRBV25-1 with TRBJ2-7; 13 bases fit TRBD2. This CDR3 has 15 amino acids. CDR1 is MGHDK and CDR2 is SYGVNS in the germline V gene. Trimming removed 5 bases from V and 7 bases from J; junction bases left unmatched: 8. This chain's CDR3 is CASSISPGLAGEQYF. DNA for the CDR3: TGTGCCAGCAGTATATCTCCGGGACTAGCGGGGGAGCAGTACTTC.

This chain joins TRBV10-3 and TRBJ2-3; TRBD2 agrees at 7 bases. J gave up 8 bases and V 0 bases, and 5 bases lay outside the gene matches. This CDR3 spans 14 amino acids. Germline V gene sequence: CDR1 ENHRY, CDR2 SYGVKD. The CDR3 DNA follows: TGTGCCATCAGTGAGTCCAACATAGCGGGTACGCAGTATTTT. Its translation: CAISESNIAGTQYF.

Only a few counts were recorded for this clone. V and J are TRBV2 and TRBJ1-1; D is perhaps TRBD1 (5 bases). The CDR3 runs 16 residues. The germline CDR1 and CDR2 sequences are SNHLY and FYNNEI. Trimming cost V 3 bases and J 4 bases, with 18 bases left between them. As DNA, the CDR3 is TGTGCCAGCAGTGAGGGGCAGTCTCCAAGGAGCACTGAAGCTTTCTTT. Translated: CASSEGQSPRSTEAFF.

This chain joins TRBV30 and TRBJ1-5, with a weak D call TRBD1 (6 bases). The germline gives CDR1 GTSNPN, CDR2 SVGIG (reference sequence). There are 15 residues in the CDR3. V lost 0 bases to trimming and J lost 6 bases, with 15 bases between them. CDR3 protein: CAWSVWNRAPQPQHF. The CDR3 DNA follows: TGTGCCTGGAGTGTATGGAACAGGGCCCCTCAGCCCCAGCATTTT. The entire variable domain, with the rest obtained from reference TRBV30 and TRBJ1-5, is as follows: SQTIHQWPATLVQPVGSPLSLECTVEGTSNPNLYWYRQAAGRGLQLLFYSVGIGQISSEVPQNLSASRPQDRQFILSSKKLLLSDSGFYLCAWSVWNRAPQPQHFGDGTRLSIL.